The 9 T cell receptor beta chains below were found in one sample sequenced in a study of PD-L1 blockade in urothelial cancer. Time point in this sample: peripheral blood 6 weeks after treatment start. TCRdb's table, derived via immunoSEQ multiplex PCR, lists solely in-frame clones and lacks some. The table lists 120,000 or so clones, roughly 86% of them singletons. The sample in question was PBMCs, obtained around atezolizumab (anti-PD-L1) treatment. These receptors originate from a man in his fifties or sixties with urothelial cancer.

The chain is built from TRBV5-4 and TRBJ2-1; weak D call: TRBD2 (6 bases). V was shortened by 1 base and J by 2 bases, with 13 bases between the two germline ends. Germline loops: CDR1 SGHNT, CDR2 YYREEE (reference sequence). CDR3 length: 16 residues. CDR3 DNA: TGTGCCAGCAGCTTGCCGGGACTTCCCACCTACAATGAGCAGTTCTTC. It codes for CASSLPGLPTYNEQFF.

The CDR3 coding sequence is TGTGCCAGCAGCGAGGCTGCGGGGGGTTACACCGGGGAGCTGTTTTTT. Protein product: CASSEAAGGYTGELFF. The chain joins TRBV11-2 to TRBJ2-2, with TRBD2 matching over 8 bases. Germline V lookup: CDR1 SGHAT, CDR2 FQNNGV. The CDR3 is 16 residues long. Germline trimming cut 5 bases from V and 3 bases from J; bases unmatched to any gene: 8.

In its sample, this clone was seen once. The V and J genes are TRBV5-4 and TRBJ2-5; D remains unclear. V lost 3 bases to trimming and J lost 1 base, with 7 bases between them. This CDR3 contains 13 residues. Germline V gives CDR1 SGHNT, CDR2 YYREEE (reference sequence). CDR3 loop: CASSSSSQETQYF. CDR3 bases: TGTGCCAGCAGCTCTTCGTCCCAAGAGACCCAGTACTTC. The complete variable domain, with remaining parts taken from reference TRBV5-4 and TRBJ2-5, reads ETGVTQSPTHLIKTRGQQVTLRCSSQSGHNTVSWYQQALGQGPQFIFQYYREEENGRGNFPPRFSGLQFPNYSSELNVNALELDDSALYLCASSSSSQETQYFGPGTRLLVL.

This clone is a singleton in its sample. The chain recombines TRBV5-1 with TRBJ1-6; 9 bases align to TRBD1. Per germline, CDR1 SGHRS and CDR2 YFSETQ. J was trimmed by 3 bases and V by 4 bases; bases with no gene match: 2. The CDR3 is made up of 15 amino acids. CDR3 sequence (DNA): TGCGCCAGCAGCCCGGACAGGGGCTATAATTCACCCCTCCACTTT. This sequence encodes CASSPDRGYNSPLHF.

The chain is built from TRBV28 and TRBJ1-4; TRBD1 aligns across 7 bases. Looked up from germline, CDR1 is MDHEN and CDR2 is SYDVKM. The CDR3 runs to 15 residues. The junction had 6 bases not matched to a gene; V was cut back by 1 base and J by 7 bases. The CDR3 loop is CASSLFSGGGEKLFF. The DNA for the CDR3 is TGTGCCAGCAGTTTATTCTCAGGGGGAGGTGAAAAACTGTTTTTT.

The V call is TRBV28, the J call TRBJ1-1; D is ambiguous. This CDR3 is built from 11 residues. Germline V gives CDR1 MDHEN, CDR2 SYDVKM. The V gene lost 4 bases and the J gene lost 4 bases, with 4 bases spanning the gap. CDR3 in amino acids: CASSSFTEAFF. The CDR3 bases are TGTGCCAGCAGTTCTTTCACTGAAGCTTTCTTT.

This chain joins TRBV19 and TRBJ2-7; the D gene is possibly TRBD2 (5 bases). The CDR3 sequence is 14 residues long. Germline CDR1 is LNHDA and CDR2 is SQIVND (reference sequence). V lost 5 bases to trimming and J lost 4 bases, with 15 bases between them. The CDR3 sequence is CASSLKGLDYEQYF. In DNA form, the CDR3 reads TGTGCCAGTAGTCTCAAAGGACTGGATTACGAGCAGTACTTC.

This chain joins TRBV27 and TRBJ2-7; D unresolved. Per the germline V gene, CDR1 is MNHEY and CDR2 is SMNVEV (reference sequence). V dropped 6 bases and J dropped 4 bases, with 7 bases sitting between them. The CDR3 runs to 11 residues. The DNA for the CDR3 is TGTGCCAGCAGATCTTTTTACGAGCAGTACTTC. Translation gives CASRSFYEQYF.

The chain joins TRBV6-1 to TRBJ2-5, with a possible D match to TRBD2 (6 bases). V dropped 5 bases and J dropped 4 bases, with 11 bases sitting between them. Germline loops: CDR1 MNHNS, CDR2 SASEGT. The CDR3 is 13 amino acids. CDR3 loop: CASSTRDLETQYF. CDR3 coding DNA: TGTGCCAGCAGTACCCGGGACTTAGAGACCCAGTACTTC.